These 27 T cell receptor beta chains were all obtained from the same sample, sequenced in a study of blood T cell repertoires in COVID-19. Using immunoSEQ multiplex PCR, the repertoire was profiled, and TCRdb retains in-frame clones only, with some absent. This sample has under 250,000 clones, with roughly 86% found just once. The specimen was peripheral blood. These receptor sequences come from a woman aged 80 or older with COVID-19, enrolled during active disease.

The V and J genes are TRBV18 and TRBJ2-2; TRBD1 aligns across 9 bases. The CDR3 extends over 18 amino acids. The germline V gene encodes CDR1 KGHSH and CDR2 LQKENI. Germline trimming cut 5 bases from V and 1 base from J; bases unmatched to any gene: 11. The DNA of the CDR3 is TGTGCCAGCTCAGGGGCCCGGGACAGGGAGGAGAACACCGGGGAGCTGTTTTTT. This translates into CASSGARDREENTGELFF.

The rearrangement uses TRBV27 and TRBJ1-1; 9 bases line up with TRBD1. The germline CDR1 and CDR2 sequences are MNHEY and SMNVEV (reference sequence). The CDR3 is made up of 15 amino acids. The V gene end was trimmed by 5 bases and the J gene end by 1 base; junction bases not matched to a gene: 5. The CDR3 bases are TGTGCCAGCAGTCCCGGGACAGGGCCGAACACTGAAGCTTTCTTT. Translation: CASSPGTGPNTEAFF.

The chain joins TRBV18 to TRBJ2-1, with TRBD2 matching over 7 bases. Per the germline V gene, CDR1 is KGHSH and CDR2 is LQKENI. This CDR3 is 18 amino acids long. J lost 1 base, V lost 3 bases, and 12 bases had no gene match. CDR3 nucleotide sequence: TGTGCCAGCTCACCGCCACCGGGACTACACCGGTCCTACAATGAGCAGTTCTTC. Its protein product is CASSPPPGLHRSYNEQFF.

CDR3 coding DNA: TGTGCCAGCAGCCCCCGCACACAGGGTTGGACCGGGGAGCTGTTTTTT. It encodes CASSPRTQGWTGELFF. This chain joins TRBV7-8 and TRBJ2-2; D perhaps matches TRBD1 (6 bases). The germline CDR1 and CDR2 sequences are SGHVS and FQNEAQ. V lost 5 bases to trimming and J lost 5 bases, with 18 bases between them. The CDR3 spans 16 residues.

This chain links TRBV7-9 with TRBJ1-1; D gene ambiguous. This CDR3 has 12 residues. Trimming cost V 5 bases and J 2 bases, with 6 bases left between them. From germline, CDR1 is SEHNR and CDR2 FQNEAQ (reference sequence). CDR3 sequence reads: CASSRTNTEAFF. Here the CDR3 DNA reads TGTGCCAGCAGCCGGACTAACACTGAAGCTTTCTTT.

V and J are TRBV28 and TRBJ1-2; D remains unclear. Germline V gene data show CDR1 as MDHEN and CDR2 as SYDVKM. This CDR3 spans 14 amino acids. V lost 3 bases and J lost 0, with 8 bases in between. CDR3 nucleotides: TGTGCCAGCAGTTTCCCCCAGGCTAACTATGGCTACACCTTC. This codes for CASSFPQANYGYTF.

Of note for this clone: At one boundary the junction diverges from the germline segment, which might be a read error. This chain links TRBV7-2 with TRBJ2-1, with 11 nucleotides matching TRBD2. Germline CDR1 SGHTA, CDR2 FQGNSA. The CDR3 consists of 16 residues. The CDR3 DNA reads TGTGCCAGCAGCTCCGTGGGGAGTAGCGGGGGGGCCCTTGTTGTCTTC. Encoded protein: CASSSVGSSGGALVVF.

The chain recombines TRBV5-1 with TRBJ2-5; D is possibly TRBD1 (6 bases). This CDR3 region has 14 residues. V was cut by 1 base and J by 2 bases, with 9 bases left in between. Germline CDR1 reads SGHRS; CDR2 reads YFSETQ. The CDR3 DNA follows: TGCGCCAGCAGCTTGTTCCAGGGGCAAGAGACCCAGTACTTC. Protein: CASSLFQGQETQYF.

This clone was observed once. J is TRBJ2-5 and V is TRBV28; 7 positions agree with TRBD2. CDR1 MDHEN and CDR2 SYDVKM come from the germline V gene. J gave up 5 bases and V 5 bases, and 5 bases lay outside the gene matches. The CDR3 runs 13 residues. This CDR3 is CASSTTSVETQYF. The CDR3 coding sequence is TGTGCCAGCAGTACCACTAGCGTTGAGACCCAGTACTTC.

This clone is medium-sized in the sample. The DNA for the CDR3 is TGTGCCAGTAGTATAGGTGCTAGCGGGGGTGGTGAGCAGTTCTTC. Protein sequence: CASSIGASGGGEQFF. This chain links TRBV19 with TRBJ2-1, with 10 positions matching TRBD2. This CDR3 region has 15 residues. The V gene's germline CDR1 is LNHDA and CDR2 SQIVND (reference sequence). V shed 1 base, J shed 9 bases, and the junction held 6 bases outside the gene matches.

The genes are TRBV6-5 and TRBJ1-1, with unresolved D. Germline V gene sequence: CDR1 MNHEY, CDR2 SVGAGI. Trimming removed 5 bases at V and 0 bases at J, with 10 bases between. The CDR3 runs 14 residues. The CDR3 sequence is CASSPPHMNTEAFF. The CDR3 coding sequence is TGTGCCAGCAGTCCCCCCCACATGAACACTGAAGCTTTCTTT.

The J gene is TRBJ2-2, the V gene TRBV18; D is possibly TRBD1 (5 bases). There are 16 residues in the CDR3. V lost 6 bases and J 2 bases, leaving 16 bases between the germline ends. The germline V gene has CDR1 KGHSH and CDR2 LQKENI. CDR3 region: CASSRIERGNTGELFF. The CDR3 bases are TGTGCCAGCTCGCGGATAGAAAGGGGTAACACCGGGGAGCTGTTTTTT.

The gene calls are TRBV5-1 and TRBJ2-3, with D unresolved. The CDR3 extends over 15 amino acids. The germline CDR1 and CDR2 sequences are SGHRS and YFSETQ. V lost 0 bases, J lost 3 bases, and 11 bases lay in between. CDR3: CASSLGAPQTDTQYF. CDR3 bases: TGCGCCAGCAGCTTGGGGGCCCCTCAGACAGATACGCAGTATTTT. The full variable domain, its missing parts supplied by reference TRBV5-1 and TRBJ2-3, is KAGVTQTPRYLIKTRGQQVTLSCSPISGHRSVSWYQQTPGQGLQFLFEYFSETQRNKGNFPGRFSGRQFSNSRSEMNVSTLELGDSALYLCASSLGAPQTDTQYFGPGTRLTVL.

This clone is a singleton in its sample. The gene calls are TRBV5-6 and TRBJ1-2; 7 bases map to TRBD1. The CDR3 totals 13 residues. From germline, CDR1 is SGHDT and CDR2 YYEEEE. V gave up 6 bases and J gave up 4 bases; unmatched junction bases: 6. Written as DNA, the CDR3 is TGTGCCAGCAACCCAGGGGGAAGCTATGGCTACACCTTC. Its translation is CASNPGGSYGYTF.

This clone was found a few times. This chain connects TRBV9 to TRBJ2-1; tentatively, D is TRBD1 (6 bases). The V end was cut by 4 bases, the J end by 9 bases, with 11 bases between. CDR3 size: 12 residues. Germline CDR1 and CDR2: SGDLS and YYNGEE. This CDR3 is CASSLQGFEQFF. CDR3 nucleotides: TGTGCCAGCAGCCTCCAGGGGTTTGAGCAGTTCTTC. Complete variable domain (other parts from reference TRBV9 and TRBJ2-1): DSGVTQTPKHLITATGQRVTLRCSPRSGDLSVYWYQQSLDQGLQFLIQYYNGEERAKGNILERFSAQQFPDLHSELNLSSLELGDSALYFCASSLQGFEQFFGPGTRLTVL.

The rearrangement joins TRBV15 to TRBJ2-5; 7 bases match TRBD1. Germline V gene data show CDR1 as LNHNV and CDR2 as YYDKDF (reference sequence). The CDR3 is made up of 16 amino acids. V lost 0 bases, J lost 5 bases, and 9 bases stayed unmatched. CDR3 coding DNA: TGTGCCACCAGCAGAGATGTGAGAGGGGGCCGGGAGACCCAGTACTTC. It encodes CATSRDVRGGRETQYF.

The chain joins TRBV5-1 to TRBJ1-5; the D is unclear. Between the trimmed V and J ends, which lost 4 bases and 5 bases, there was a span of 10 bases. The CDR3 spans 13 residues. Germline-derived CDR1 and CDR2 are SGHRS and YFSETQ. The CDR3 region is CASSPTSDQPQHF. For the CDR3, the DNA is TGCGCCAGCAGCCCTACCTCTGATCAGCCCCAGCATTTT.

The rearrangement joins TRBV5-1 to TRBJ1-1; D unclear. Per germline, CDR1 SGHRS and CDR2 YFSETQ. V lost 0 bases, J lost 4 bases, and 7 bases lay in between. The CDR3 has 13 residues. The CDR3 protein is CASSLVGLTEAFF. The CDR3 DNA reads as TGCGCCAGCAGCTTGGTCGGACTCACTGAAGCTTTCTTT.

This clone was detected only a few times. This chain joins TRBV6-5 and TRBJ2-7; 8 bases align to TRBD1. Unmatched junction bases numbered 4, after V lost 4 bases and J lost 2 bases. Germline loops: CDR1 MNHEY, CDR2 SVGAGI. The CDR3 covers 14 residues. The chain's CDR3 is CASSFRDRTYEQYF. DNA of the CDR3: TGTGCCAGCAGTTTCCGGGACAGGACCTACGAGCAGTACTTC.

The J gene is TRBJ2-7, the V gene TRBV30; D may be TRBD1 (5 bases). V was shortened by 3 bases and J by 4 bases, with 13 bases between the two germline ends. The CDR3 sequence is 13 residues long. From germline, CDR1 is GTSNPN and CDR2 SVGIG (reference sequence). The CDR3 nucleotides read TGTGCCTGGAGCGTGTTCAGGGAATACGAGCAGTACTTC. It is translated as CAWSVFREYEQYF. Drawing the rest from reference TRBV30 and TRBJ2-7, the complete variable domain is SQTIHQWPATLVQPVGSPLSLECTVEGTSNPNLYWYRQAAGRGLQLLFYSVGIGQISSEVPQNLSASRPQDRQFILSSKKLLLSDSGFYLCAWSVFREYEQYFGPGTRLTVT.

This clone was found once. The chain employs TRBV9 and TRBJ2-3; no clear D gene. Looked up from germline, CDR1 is SGDLS and CDR2 is YYNGEE. Trimming removed 0 bases at V and 2 bases at J, with 7 bases between. The CDR3 covers 14 residues. The CDR3 spells CASSVVDLTDTQYF. DNA of the CDR3: TGTGCCAGCAGCGTAGTAGATCTCACAGATACGCAGTATTTT.

The rearrangement links TRBV6-5 to TRBJ2-7; maybe TRBD1 (6 bases). This CDR3 has 13 residues. Germline loops: CDR1 MNHEY, CDR2 SVGAGI. V was trimmed by 2 bases and J by 5 bases, leaving 10 bases between them. CDR3 loop: CASSYTTGNEQYF. The CDR3 DNA follows: TGTGCCAGCAGTTACACCACAGGGAACGAGCAGTACTTC.

This rearrangement joins TRBV10-2 to TRBJ2-2; 7 nucleotides line up with TRBD1. V was pared by 4 bases and J by 6 bases, with 2 bases of the junction left unmatched. The CDR3 has 13 residues. From germline, CDR1 is WSHSY and CDR2 SAAADI. The chain's CDR3 is CASSGQGAGELFF. In DNA, the CDR3 is TGCGCCAGCAGTGGACAGGGTGCCGGGGAGCTGTTTTTT.

CDR3 nucleotides: TGTGCCAGTAGTAATAGGGACAGTCCCTACGAGCAGTACTTC. This sequence encodes CASSNRDSPYEQYF. V is TRBV19 and J is TRBJ2-7; 7 nucleotides match TRBD1. Germline CDR1 and CDR2: LNHDA and SQIVND (reference sequence). Losses at the gene ends were 4 bases for V and 2 bases for J; bases not matched to a gene: 5. This CDR3 has 14 residues.

This clone was recorded only once. The chain employs TRBV7-2 and TRBJ1-1; a possible D gene is TRBD1 (6 bases). The CDR3 runs to 15 residues. Germline CDR1 is SGHTA and CDR2 is FQGNSA. Trimming shortened V by 3 bases and J by 2 bases, and 13 bases separated the two germline ends. CDR3 nucleotides: TGTGCCAGCAGCTTCCAGGGAGGGGGTAACACTGAAGCTTTCTTT. It specifies CASSFQGGGNTEAFF.

The rearrangement joins TRBV7-9 to TRBJ1-5; 7 positions agree with TRBD1. In germline, CDR1 is SEHNR, CDR2 FQNEAQ (reference sequence). The junction had 2 bases not matched to a gene; V was cut back by 2 bases and J by 7 bases. The CDR3 has 13 amino acids. The CDR3 is CASSLQGEQPQHF. DNA for the CDR3: TGTGCCAGCAGCTTACAGGGGGAGCAGCCCCAGCATTTT.

V and J are TRBV10-3 and TRBJ1-2, with TRBD1 as a possible D gene (6 bases). CDR1 is ENHRY, CDR2 SYGVKD, per germline. Trimming cost V 0 bases and J 4 bases, with 9 bases left between them. CDR3 length: 14 amino acids. CDR3 in DNA: TGTGCCATCAGTGAGTCGGGGGGGGCCTATGGCTACACCTTC. It yields the protein CAISESGGAYGYTF.